The clone carrying this T cell receptor (beta chain) occurred a few times. No antigen is known for it. These data are taken from a study of CD8 T cells in ankylosing spondylitis. TCRdb ran MiXCR on the 5' RACE reads and lists one entry per CDR3 protein. The sample holds about 510,000 distinct CDR3 sequences, roughly 5.2% seen once. Study results and limitations: What seemed typical of ankylosing spondylitis blood was a TCR beta motif built from fewer than ten highly homologous variants.

Trimming took off 3 bases at V and 6 bases at J, with 9 bases between the two ends. The CDR3 sequence is 11 residues long. Germline V gives CDR1 DFQATT, CDR2 SNEGSKA (reference sequence). This TCR was recovered from a male donor with ankylosing spondylitis. Sample: blood, either unsorted or a sorted T cell fraction (not recorded which). This chain uses TRBV20-1 with TRBJ2-7; TRBD1 or TRBD2 may be the D gene (5 bases each). The CDR3 DNA sequence: TGCAGTGCTAGGAGGGGAACCGAGCAGTACTTC. Amino acids: CSARRGTEQYF.